The sequence of this TCR beta chain was determined in a study of blood T cells in healthy people across ages. CDR1 is MDHEN, CDR2 SYDVKM, per germline. The CDR3 is 15 residues long. Trimming pared 5 bases from V and 3 bases from J, leaving 13 bases between. With a J-beta primer mix and a sample-barcoded 5' primer, a second PCR ran about 7 to 12 cycles. One entry per CDR3 protein, called by TCRdb with MiXCR from the 5' RACE reads. This table has more than 900,000 distinct CDR3 sequences, 25% to 35% appearing once. Peripheral blood, roughly 11 milliliters per donor, was collected. This same sample was also part of a study on T cells of mothers and their children.

Sequencing was carried out using blood. This clonotype was obtained from a middle-aged woman in good health. J is TRBJ1-4 and V is TRBV28; TRBD1 might be the D (5 bases). CDR3 amino acids: CASSPRRGANEKLFF. The CDR3 DNA follows: TGTGCCAGCAGTCCCAGGCGAGGGGCTAATGAAAAACTGTTTTTT.